Sequencing of this TCR beta chain was carried out in a study of blood T cell repertoires in COVID-19. Germline V lookup: CDR1 LGHNA, CDR2 YSLEER. This CDR3 is 15 amino acids long. Trimming left V 0 bases short and J 7 bases short, with 13 bases between. Sequencing was performed with immunoSEQ multiplex PCR; in TCRdb, only in-frame clones are kept and a portion is missing. Found here are about 250,000 clones, more than 65% of them singletons; the top ten hold 15% to 18%. The receptor's source is a person aged 70 to 85 with COVID-19, enrolled during active disease. The sequencing input was peripheral blood. The genes are TRBV4-3 and TRBJ2-1, with a tentative D call TRBD2 (5 bases). The CDR3 sequence: CASSQDPGMRNEQFF. The CDR3 nucleotides are TGCGCCAGCAGCCAAGATCCGGGGATGAGGAATGAGCAGTTCTTC.